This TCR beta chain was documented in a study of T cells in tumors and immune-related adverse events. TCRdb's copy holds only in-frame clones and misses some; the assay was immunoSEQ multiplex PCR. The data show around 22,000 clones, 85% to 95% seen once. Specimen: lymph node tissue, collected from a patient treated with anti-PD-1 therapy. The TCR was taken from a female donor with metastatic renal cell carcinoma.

For the CDR3, the DNA is TGTGCCAGCTCTGGCTATAACGGGCAAAGCTATGGCTACACCTTC. Its protein product is CASSGYNGQSYGYTF. The chain recombines TRBV2 with TRBJ1-2; D remains ambiguous. From germline, CDR1 is SNHLY and CDR2 FYNNEI. The CDR3 has 15 residues. Deletions cut 8 bases from V and 4 bases from J, with 20 bases between. The full variable domain, with the rest looked up from reference TRBV2 and TRBJ1-2, is EPEVTQTPSHQVTQMGQEVILRCVPISNHLYFYWYRQILGQKVEFLVSFYNNEISEKSEIFDDQFSVERPDGSNFTLKIRSTKLEDSAMYFCASSGYNGQSYGYTFGSGTRLTVV.